The next 4 T cell receptor beta chains were all read from a single sample in a study of patients and donors after allogeneic stem cell transplantation. Each CDR3 protein gets one entry after TCRdb re-called the RT-PCR reads with MiXCR. The sample carries 920,000 or so distinct CDR3 sequences, more than 15% recorded once. The sample consisted of blood, either unsorted or a sorted T cell fraction (not recorded which). The source of these receptors is a human donor who was either an allogeneic HSCT recipient or a stem cell or donor lymphocyte infusion donor (not recorded which). It is not recorded whose cells these are; they may come from a transplant donor.

This clonotype was counted only a few times. The rearrangement joins TRBV9 to TRBJ2-1; TRBD2 matches at 7 bases. With 4 bases clipped from V and 7 bases from J, the junction kept 11 bases outside the gene matches. Per the germline V gene, CDR1 is SGDLS and CDR2 is YYNGEE. The CDR3 consists of 15 residues. The CDR3 here is CASSPRTSPRNEQFF. DNA of the CDR3: TGTGCCAGCAGCCCTCGGACTAGTCCTAGAAATGAGCAGTTCTTC.

This chain links TRBV24-1 with TRBJ2-7; D remains ambiguous. The V gene's germline CDR1 is KGHDR and CDR2 SFDVKD. V shed 3 bases and J shed 4 bases, with 15 bases lying between them. The CDR3 extends over 15 amino acids. CDR3 loop: CATSDRQAGRYEQYF. Written as DNA, the CDR3 is TGTGCCACCAGTGATCGCCAGGCCGGTCGGTACGAGCAGTACTTC.

This chain joins TRBV20-1 and TRBJ2-3; TRBD2 matches at 9 bases. The germline gives CDR1 DFQATT, CDR2 SNEGSKA (reference sequence). With V trimmed by 5 bases and J by 4 bases, 13 bases remained unmatched. The CDR3 is made up of 16 amino acids. The chain's CDR3 is CSAPRRASGGPDTQYF. The CDR3 nucleotides are TGCAGTGCTCCCCGCCGGGCGAGCGGGGGGCCAGATACGCAGTATTTT.

This clonotype was detected a few times. This rearrangement joins TRBV20-1 to TRBJ2-1, with D unresolved. Trimming removed 6 bases at V and 9 bases at J, with 18 bases between. The CDR3 runs to 13 residues. Looked up from germline, CDR1 is DFQATT and CDR2 is SNEGSKA (reference sequence). CDR3 sequence reads: CSAPLKFASEQFF. CDR3 DNA sequence: TGCAGTGCGCCCCTCAAGTTCGCATCTGAGCAGTTCTTC.